Presented here are 4 T cell receptor beta chains from one specimen sequenced in a study of CD8+ T cells in alopecia areata. As the sequencing template, cDNA was produced by extracting RNA and reverse transcribing it. Using immunoSEQ multiplex PCR, the repertoire was profiled, and TCRdb retains in-frame clones only, with some absent. Here the sample spans roughly 30,000 clones, approximately 56% being singletons. The sequenced material came from NKG2D-high CD8+ T cells sorted from blood. The receptors stem from a human donor with alopecia areata.

The gene calls are TRBV19 and TRBJ2-7; no definite D call. Trimming left V 2 bases short and J 3 bases short, with 8 bases between. The CDR3 sequence is 13 residues long. CDR1 is LNHDA, CDR2 SQIVND, per germline (reference sequence). The CDR3 here is CASSISYGYEQYF. The CDR3 DNA reads TGTGCCAGTAGTATATCTTACGGCTACGAGCAGTACTTC.

This sequence joins TRBV29-1 and TRBJ2-7; 10 bases agree with TRBD1. The germline CDR1 and CDR2 sequences are SQVTM and ANQGSEA. The CDR3 covers 14 residues. The junction had 10 bases not matched to a gene; V was cut back by 8 bases and J by 3 bases. The DNA for the CDR3 is TGCAGCTATATAACCGGGACAGGGGTCTACGAGCAGTACTTC. This sequence encodes CSYITGTGVYEQYF.

The chain recombines TRBV29-1 with TRBJ2-1; 13 nucleotides align to TRBD2. V dropped 4 bases and J dropped 5; count of bases not matched to a gene: 5. This CDR3 comprises 15 residues. Germline V gene lookup returns CDR1 SQVTM and CDR2 ANQGSEA. The CDR3 DNA follows: TGCAGCGTTGTCGGGACTAGCGGGAATAACAATGAGCAGTTCTTC. The encoded protein is CSVVGTSGNNNEQFF.

V is TRBV5-4 and J is TRBJ1-1; D is perhaps TRBD1 (5 bases). Germline assignment: CDR1 SGHNT and CDR2 YYREEE (reference sequence). Trimming left V 3 bases short and J 2 bases short, with 20 bases between. The CDR3 has 17 amino acids. The CDR3 bases are TGTGCCAGCAGCTGGCCGGGGCAGGGCGGGGGAAACACTGAAGCTTTCTTT. Translated: CASSWPGQGGGNTEAFF.